This section outlines one TCR beta chain sequence together with its context. As processed by the authors: Amplified reference gene primers provided the basis for estimating nucleated cell counts. Using immunoSEQ multiplex PCR, the repertoire was profiled, and TCRdb retains in-frame clones only, with some absent. Clone size and the V and J calls come from that table; the DNA yielded D and trimming. The sample has hundreds of thousands of clones, approximately 88% seen once; the top ten hold around 1.3%. The data derive from a study of blood T cell repertoires in COVID-19. V lost 4 bases and J 5 bases, leaving 17 bases between the germline ends. Germline V gene lookup returns CDR1 LNHDA and CDR2 SQIVND (reference sequence). This CDR3 region has 16 residues.

Sequenced input: peripheral blood. This TCR was sampled from a man in his forties with acute or convalescent COVID-19. The chain employs TRBV19 and TRBJ2-2; the D gene is possibly TRBD1 (6 bases). The CDR3: CASSSGTWGQTGELFF. CDR3 in DNA: TGTGCCAGTAGTAGTGGTACATGGGGGCAGACCGGGGAGCTGTTTTTT.